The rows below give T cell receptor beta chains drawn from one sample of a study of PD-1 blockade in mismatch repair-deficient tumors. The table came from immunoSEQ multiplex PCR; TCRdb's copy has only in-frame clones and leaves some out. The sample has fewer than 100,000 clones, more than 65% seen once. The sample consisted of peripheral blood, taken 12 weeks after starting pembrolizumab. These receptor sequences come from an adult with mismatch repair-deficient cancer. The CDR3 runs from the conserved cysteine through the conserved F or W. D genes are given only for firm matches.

cdr3_aa: CASRLGGAGTEAFF; j_call: TRBJ1-1; v_call: TRBV19; d_call: -
cdr3_aa: CASSPLGGRGETQYF; j_call: TRBJ2-5; v_call: TRBV5-6; d_call: -
cdr3_aa: CASREQGANTEAFF; j_call: TRBJ1-1; v_call: TRBV7-3; d_call: TRBD1
cdr3_aa: CASSDPGTNQPQHF; j_call: TRBJ1-5; v_call: TRBV25-1; d_call: -
cdr3_aa: CASSEKWEYPTDTQYF; j_call: TRBJ2-3; v_call: TRBV10-1; d_call: -
cdr3_aa: CASRLAYGTGTGINTGELFF; j_call: TRBJ2-2; v_call: TRBV12-2; d_call: -
cdr3_aa: CASSPGRGGGYEQYF; j_call: TRBJ2-7; v_call: TRBV5-1; d_call: TRBD2
cdr3_aa: CASSLGGRGDEKLFF; j_call: TRBJ1-4; v_call: TRBV11-2; d_call: -
cdr3_aa: CASSPGLGTDTQYF; j_call: TRBJ2-3; v_call: TRBV18; d_call: TRBD2
cdr3_aa: CASSPSRGNTEAFF; j_call: TRBJ1-1; v_call: TRBV7-3; d_call: -
cdr3_aa: CAISGATASKTDTQYF; j_call: TRBJ2-3; v_call: TRBV10-3; d_call: -
cdr3_aa: CASSSFGRGGGTQYF; j_call: TRBJ2-5; v_call: TRBV11-2; d_call: -
cdr3_aa: CASSKVADGYTF; j_call: TRBJ1-2; v_call: TRBV21-1; d_call: -
cdr3_aa: CASSQLGESSYNEQFF; j_call: TRBJ2-1; v_call: TRBV7-2; d_call: -
cdr3_aa: CASSPGQKHNEQFF; j_call: TRBJ2-1; v_call: TRBV7-3; d_call: TRBD1
cdr3_aa: CASRTMGLAGASYEQYF; j_call: TRBJ2-7; v_call: TRBV27; d_call: TRBD2
cdr3_aa: CSVDHSGSSYEQYF; j_call: TRBJ2-7; v_call: TRBV29-1; d_call: TRBD2
cdr3_aa: CASSLGSYNEQFF; j_call: TRBJ2-1; v_call: TRBV27; d_call: -
cdr3_aa: CASSLGSSGRVSNEQFF; j_call: TRBJ2-1; v_call: TRBV7-2; d_call: TRBD2
cdr3_aa: CASSLNHNEKLFF; j_call: TRBJ1-4; v_call: TRBV7-3; d_call: -
cdr3_aa: CASSPSTGGWTGELFF; j_call: TRBJ2-2; v_call: TRBV11-2; d_call: TRBD1
cdr3_aa: CASSIDLSARKGYTF; j_call: TRBJ1-2; v_call: TRBV19; d_call: -
cdr3_aa: CASSPTGRSYEQYF; j_call: TRBJ2-7; v_call: TRBV4-2; d_call: -
cdr3_aa: CASTRTVVSNQPQHF; j_call: TRBJ1-5; v_call: TRBV19; d_call: -
cdr3_aa: CASTGAGASYEQYF; j_call: TRBJ2-7; v_call: TRBV7-8; d_call: TRBD2
cdr3_aa: CASSPPAAQGAREQYF; j_call: TRBJ2-7; v_call: TRBV5-5; d_call: TRBD1
cdr3_aa: CASSLTLTTGADTQYF; j_call: TRBJ2-3; v_call: TRBV7-3; d_call: TRBD1
cdr3_aa: CASSFVSGGGYGYTF; j_call: TRBJ1-2; v_call: TRBV5-1; d_call: -
cdr3_aa: CASSRDRQGWNTIYF; j_call: TRBJ1-3; v_call: TRBV14; d_call: TRBD1
cdr3_aa: CASSFRDSPYEQYF; j_call: TRBJ2-7; v_call: TRBV5-4; d_call: -
cdr3_aa: CASSRKLAGNYNEQFF; j_call: TRBJ2-1; v_call: TRBV5-4; d_call: TRBD2
cdr3_aa: CASSFDRSGNTIYF; j_call: TRBJ1-3; v_call: TRBV7-9; d_call: -
cdr3_aa: CASSDNSGANVLTF; j_call: TRBJ2-6; v_call: TRBV6-4; d_call: -
cdr3_aa: CASSPNTPVLLGSMTQYF; j_call: TRBJ2-5; v_call: TRBV27; d_call: -
cdr3_aa: CASDRGYEQYF; j_call: TRBJ2-7; v_call: TRBV5-6; d_call: -
cdr3_aa: CASSSLPGTRDNEQFF; j_call: TRBJ2-1; v_call: TRBV4-2; d_call: -
cdr3_aa: CASASGREQYF; j_call: TRBJ2-7; v_call: TRBV28; d_call: -
cdr3_aa: CASSPGRRTSGSHEQYF; j_call: TRBJ2-7; v_call: TRBV18; d_call: TRBD2
cdr3_aa: CASSLKTREMGKTDTQYF; j_call: TRBJ2-3; v_call: TRBV7-3; d_call: TRBD2
cdr3_aa: CASSQRGYYTEQFF; j_call: TRBJ2-1; v_call: TRBV14; d_call: -
cdr3_aa: CASSLDSRYEQYF; j_call: TRBJ2-7; v_call: TRBV11-1; d_call: -
cdr3_aa: CASSQGLAGGPSRYEQYF; j_call: TRBJ2-7; v_call: TRBV23-1; d_call: TRBD2
cdr3_aa: CASSHRQGYEQYF; j_call: TRBJ2-7; v_call: TRBV27; d_call: TRBD1
cdr3_aa: CASSLGSGIEQFF; j_call: TRBJ2-1; v_call: TRBV7-9; d_call: TRBD2
cdr3_aa: CASSLGGARGAEAFF; j_call: TRBJ1-1; v_call: TRBV7-8; d_call: TRBD1
cdr3_aa: CASSVGDSPHEQYF; j_call: TRBJ2-7; v_call: TRBV9; d_call: TRBD1
cdr3_aa: CASGFGGRAIGETQYF; j_call: TRBJ2-5; v_call: TRBV12-5; d_call: TRBD2
cdr3_aa: CASSLDLNPYVDTDTQYF; j_call: TRBJ2-3; v_call: TRBV7-8; d_call: -
cdr3_aa: CASSLAGRSGDTEAFF; j_call: TRBJ1-1; v_call: TRBV11-3; d_call: -
cdr3_aa: CASSIERVGYGYTF; j_call: TRBJ1-2; v_call: TRBV19; d_call: -
cdr3_aa: CAWDPSVSSGNEQFF; j_call: TRBJ2-1; v_call: TRBV30; d_call: -
cdr3_aa: CASSPRGAISNQPQHF; j_call: TRBJ1-5; v_call: TRBV18; d_call: -
cdr3_aa: CASQREGTLIQYF; j_call: TRBJ2-4; v_call: TRBV5-4; d_call: TRBD2
cdr3_aa: CASSERPYTGELFF; j_call: TRBJ2-2; v_call: TRBV2; d_call: -